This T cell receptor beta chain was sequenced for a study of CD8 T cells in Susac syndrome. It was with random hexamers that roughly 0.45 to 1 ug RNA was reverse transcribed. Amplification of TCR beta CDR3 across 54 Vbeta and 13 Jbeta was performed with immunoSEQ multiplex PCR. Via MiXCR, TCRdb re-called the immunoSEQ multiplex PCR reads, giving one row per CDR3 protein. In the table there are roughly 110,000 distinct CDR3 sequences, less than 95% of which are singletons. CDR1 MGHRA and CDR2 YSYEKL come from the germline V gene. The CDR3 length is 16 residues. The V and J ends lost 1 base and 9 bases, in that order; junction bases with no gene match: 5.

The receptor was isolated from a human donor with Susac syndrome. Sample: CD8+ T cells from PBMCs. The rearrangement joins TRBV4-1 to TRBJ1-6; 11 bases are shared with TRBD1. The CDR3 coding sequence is TGCGCCAGCAGCCAAGGGGCCGGGACAGGGGGTTCACCCCTCCACTTT. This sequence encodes CASSQGAGTGGSPLHF.